These T cell receptor beta chains were read from a single sample in a study of memory CD4+ T cells and cytomegalovirus serostatus. TCRdb keeps only in-frame clones here, not all; method: immunoSEQ multiplex PCR. The sample shows 55,000 or so clones, 80% to 90% of them seen only once. The sample was memory CD4+ T cells from blood. Source of these receptors: an adult in good health and CMV-seropositive. The CDR3 runs from the conserved cysteine through the conserved F or W. A D gene is named only where the DNA matches it firmly. Clone sizes are given selectively: once, few, many, or a class where the clone is expanded.

J gene: TRBJ1-2
D gene: TRBD1
V gene: TRBV6-1
clone size: NA
CDR3 protein: CASSARGGQGGTYGYTF
CDR3 DNA: TGTGCCAGCAGTGCCCGAGGGGGACAGGGCGGAACCTATGGCTACACCTTC

J gene: TRBJ1-2
D gene: TRBD1
V gene: TRBV18
clone size: NA
CDR3 protein: CASSPRTGGNYGYTF
CDR3 DNA: TGTGCCAGCTCACCCCGGACAGGGGGTAACTATGGCTACACCTTC

J gene: TRBJ1-5
D gene: NA
V gene: TRBV7-2
clone size: NA
CDR3 protein: CASATGTPNYHSNQPQHF
CDR3 DNA: TGTGCCAGCGCGACCGGGACACCAAACTACCATAGCAATCAGCCCCAGCATTTT

J gene: TRBJ1-5
D gene: NA
V gene: TRBV19
clone size: NA
CDR3 protein: CASSLKTGPATQHF
CDR3 DNA: TGTGCCAGTAGTCTCAAGACAGGTCCAGCGACCCAGCATTTT

J gene: TRBJ1-5
D gene: NA
V gene: TRBV4-3
clone size: NA
CDR3 protein: CASSQVVGGRNQPQHF
CDR3 DNA: TGCGCCAGCAGCCAAGTGGTTGGAGGGAGAAATCAGCCCCAGCATTTT

J gene: TRBJ2-7
D gene: NA
V gene: TRBV6-6
clone size: NA
CDR3 protein: CASSSRKLAGEQYF
CDR3 DNA: TGTGCCAGCAGTTCCCGGAAACTGGCGGGCGAGCAGTACTTC

J gene: TRBJ2-3
D gene: TRBD2
V gene: TRBV25-1
clone size: NA
CDR3 protein: CAGRGTSLSSDTQYF
CDR3 DNA: TGTGCCGGCAGAGGGACTAGTTTGAGTTCCGATACGCAGTATTTT

J gene: TRBJ1-3
D gene: NA
V gene: TRBV19
clone size: NA
CDR3 protein: CASSMRQGITGNTIYF
CDR3 DNA: TGTGCCAGTAGTATGCGGCAGGGAATAACTGGAAACACCATATATTTT

J gene: TRBJ1-5
D gene: NA
V gene: TRBV6-6
clone size: NA
CDR3 protein: CASSPQAGKAQHF
CDR3 DNA: TGTGCCAGCAGTCCCCAGGCCGGTAAGGCCCAGCATTTT

J gene: TRBJ1-3
D gene: NA
V gene: TRBV5-1
clone size: NA
CDR3 protein: CASSPLSRGASGNTIYF
CDR3 DNA: TGCGCCAGCAGTCCGCTTTCGCGGGGGGCCTCTGGAAACACCATATATTTT

J gene: TRBJ1-5
D gene: NA
V gene: TRBV18
clone size: NA
CDR3 protein: CASSVGADQPQHF
CDR3 DNA: TGTGCCAGCTCGGTCGGGGCAGATCAGCCCCAGCATTTT

J gene: TRBJ2-1
D gene: NA
V gene: TRBV12-5
clone size: NA
CDR3 protein: CASGFIEQFF
CDR3 DNA: TGTGCTAGTGGTTTTATTGAGCAGTTCTTC

J gene: TRBJ2-1
D gene: NA
V gene: TRBV6-5
clone size: once
CDR3 protein: CASSYGGKYNEQFF
CDR3 DNA: TGTGCCAGCAGTTATGGCGGAAAATACAATGAGCAGTTCTTC

J gene: TRBJ2-7
D gene: TRBD2
V gene: TRBV6-7
clone size: NA
CDR3 protein: CASSWTSGSSYEQYF
CDR3 DNA: TGTGCCAGCAGTTGGACTAGCGGAAGCTCCTACGAGCAGTACTTC